This TCR beta chain was retrieved from a study of breast tumors, draining lymph nodes, adjacent tissues. Samples came from axillary lymph nodes draining the breast cancer. A note on this clonotype: Antigen: not known. Mismatch with germline at one junction end may stem from a read error.

Points from the study as a whole: Luminal-like breast cancer showed significantly greater tumor-nontumor repertoire similarity than basal-like breast cancer did. Tumor repertoires ranked between lymph nodes and nontumor tissue in diversity, with V and J gene preferences. That most tumor T cells come from lymph nodes remained unproven.

TCRdb recomputed calls from the multiplex PCR reads with MiXCR, one row per CDR3 protein. The table shows about 89,000 distinct CDR3 sequences, with approximately 29% occurring only once. The sequencing sample was made of axillary lymph node tissue. This TCR was sampled from a female donor with breast cancer. Some clones in this sample may be carry-over from other donors' samples.

CDR3 amino acids: CVSTILTGGAQDYEQYF. CDR3 DNA sequence: TGTGTCAGCACCATACTTACGGGGGGCGCACAAGACTACGAGCAGTACTTC. This rearrangement joins TRBV7-9 to TRBJ2-7; D perhaps matches TRBD2 (7 bases). Germline V gives CDR1 SEHNR, CDR2 FQNEAQ (reference sequence). The CDR3 has 17 residues.